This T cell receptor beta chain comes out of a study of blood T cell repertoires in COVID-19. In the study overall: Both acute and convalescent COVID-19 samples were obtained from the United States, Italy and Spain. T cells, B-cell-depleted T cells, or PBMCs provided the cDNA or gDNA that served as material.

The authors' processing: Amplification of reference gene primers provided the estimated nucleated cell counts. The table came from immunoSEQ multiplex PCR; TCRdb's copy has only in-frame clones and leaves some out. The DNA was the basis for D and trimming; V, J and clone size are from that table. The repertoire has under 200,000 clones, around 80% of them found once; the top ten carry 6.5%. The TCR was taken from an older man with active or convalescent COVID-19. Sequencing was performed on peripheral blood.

CDR3: CAWGKTGTVNYGYTF. The DNA of the CDR3 is TGTGCCTGGGGTAAAACTGGGACAGTTAACTATGGCTACACCTTC. V gene TRBV30 combines with J gene TRBJ1-2, with 7 bases identical to TRBD1. The CDR3 loop spans 15 amino acids. Germline trimming cut 5 bases from V and 1 base from J; bases unmatched to any gene: 10. Germline values: CDR1 GTSNPN, CDR2 SVGIG (reference sequence).